This passage covers 7 T cell receptor beta chains from one sample sequenced in a study of cytomegalovirus exposure and HLA in healthy donors. The assay was immunoSEQ multiplex PCR, and TCRdb's table has in-frame clones only and misses some. Of 250,000 to 350,000 clones in the sample, approximately 88% are singletons; the top ten hold over 0.7%. Sequences were obtained from PBMCs. The receptors come from a woman aged 18 to 35 in good health and CMV-seronegative.

The V gene is TRBV11-1, the J gene TRBJ2-5; 10 bases fit TRBD1. CDR3 size: 18 residues. Germline lookup yields CDR1 SGHAT and CDR2 FQDESV (reference sequence). V dropped 5 bases and J dropped 1; count of bases not matched to a gene: 13. As DNA, the CDR3 is TGTGCCAGCAGCCGAGGGACAGGGGCGACTCGGGGCCAAGAGACCCAGTACTTC. Translated: CASSRGTGATRGQETQYF.

V is TRBV28 and J is TRBJ1-2, with D possibly matching TRBD1 (5 bases). Germline values: CDR1 MDHEN, CDR2 SYDVKM. The CDR3 has 13 amino acids. V lost 10 bases, J lost 4 bases, and 16 bases lay in between. As DNA, the CDR3 is TGTGCCACCGCGGGGGTTCCTCCCTATGGCTACACCTTC. Amino acid sequence: CATAGVPPYGYTF.

The chain recombines TRBV14 with TRBJ1-2, with 7 bases lining up with TRBD1. The CDR3 covers 17 residues. Germline trimming cut 1 base from V and 4 bases from J; bases unmatched to any gene: 12. Germline lookup yields CDR1 SGHDN and CDR2 FVKESK. CDR3 residues: CASSQGVRGALRYGYTF. In DNA form, the CDR3 reads TGTGCCAGCAGCCAAGGCGTCAGGGGGGCGCTCCGCTATGGCTACACCTTC. Variable domain in full (rest from reference TRBV14 and TRBJ1-2): EAGVTQFPSHSVIEKGQTVTLRCDPISGHDNLYWYRRVMGKEIKFLLHFVKESKQDESGMPNNRFLAERTGGTYSTLKVQPAELEDSGVYFCASSQGVRGALRYGYTFGSGTRLTVV.

This clone showed up just a few times. The rearrangement links TRBV10-3 to TRBJ2-7, with 8 bases matching TRBD1. Unmatched junction bases numbered 7, after V lost 3 bases and J lost 3 bases. Per the germline V gene, CDR1 is ENHRY and CDR2 is SYGVKD. There are 15 residues in the CDR3. CDR3 protein: CAISDLDRASYEQYF. CDR3 nucleotide sequence: TGTGCCATCAGTGACCTGGACAGGGCAAGCTACGAGCAGTACTTC.

This clone has just one count. This chain joins TRBV28 and TRBJ1-2; D remains unclear. V lost 2 bases and J 8 bases, leaving 21 bases between the germline ends. The CDR3 totals 16 residues. Germline V CDR1 and CDR2: MDHEN, SYDVKM. The CDR3 sequence: CASSLPAGNSWYGYTF. The CDR3 DNA reads TGTGCCAGCAGTTTACCCGCCGGGAACAGCTGGTACGGCTACACCTTC.

This sequence joins TRBV10-1 and TRBJ2-6; 7 bases are a match to TRBD2. The CDR3 length is 15 residues. CDR1 is WNHNN and CDR2 is SYGVQD in the germline V gene (reference sequence). J gave up 0 bases and V 4 bases, and 0 bases lay outside the gene matches. CDR3 sequence (DNA): TGCGCCAGCAGTGGCGGGGGCTCTGGGGCCAACGTCCTGACTTTC. It codes for CASSGGGSGANVLTF.

The chain uses TRBV10-2 and TRBJ2-1; D unresolved. V was cut by 6 bases and J by 9 bases, with 15 bases left in between. CDR3 size: 13 residues. CDR1 and CDR2 (germline): WSHSY, SAAADI. The CDR3 region is CASSEEPPTEQFF. In DNA form, the CDR3 reads TGCGCCAGCAGCGAAGAGCCTCCTACTGAGCAGTTCTTC.